Sequencing of this T cell receptor beta chain was carried out in a study of cytomegalovirus exposure and HLA in healthy donors. About the research overall: Across around 400 genotyped donors, over 70% landed in the Caucasian-associated ancestry cluster. Broader study findings: When the data were analyzed later, several of the most significant clusters appeared to be linked to common viral pathogens. Sequencing depth roughly uniform across donors was assumed in presence/absence analyses.

The CDR3 runs 16 residues. Trimming cost V 4 bases and J 0 bases, with 13 bases left between them. Germline CDR1 is LGHNA and CDR2 is YNFKEQ. As regards this clone: Its antigen is unidentified.

Use of 60 Vbeta and 13 Jbeta primers characterized the PCR. The repertoire was sequenced with immunoSEQ multiplex PCR; TCRdb's copy has only in-frame clones and lacks some. Here the sample spans some 110,000 clones, approximately 80% being singletons. The chain uses TRBV4-2 and TRBJ1-3; D remains unclear. The TCR was taken from a woman aged 40-49 years in good health and CMV-seronegative. Sequencing was done on a sample of PBMCs. The DNA for the CDR3 is TGTGCCAGCAGCCCTGCCGGAGCCACCTCTGGAAACACCATATATTTT. Translating gives CASSPAGATSGNTIYF.